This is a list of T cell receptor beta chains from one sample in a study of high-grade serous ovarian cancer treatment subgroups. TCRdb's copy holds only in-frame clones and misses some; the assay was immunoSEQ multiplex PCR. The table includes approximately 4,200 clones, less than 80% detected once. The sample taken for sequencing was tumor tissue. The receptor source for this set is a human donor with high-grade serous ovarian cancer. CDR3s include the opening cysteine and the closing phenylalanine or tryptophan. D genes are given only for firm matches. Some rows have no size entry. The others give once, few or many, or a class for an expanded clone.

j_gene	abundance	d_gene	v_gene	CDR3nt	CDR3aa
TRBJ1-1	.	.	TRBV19	TGTGCCAGTAGTATAGCCCCGGGGAACACTGAAGCTTTCTTT	CASSIAPGNTEAFF
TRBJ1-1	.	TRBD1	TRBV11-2	TGTGCCAGCTTCGATGGGTCAGGGGGTACAACGACTGAAGCTTTCTTT	CASFDGSGGTTTEAFF
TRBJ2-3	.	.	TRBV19	TGTGCCAGTAGGGCCTTGGGCAGCACAGATACGCAGTATTTT	CASRALGSTDTQYF
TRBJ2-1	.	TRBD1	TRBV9	TGTGCCAGCAGCGTCCTAGGGGACAGGGATAGCAATGAGCAGTTCTTC	CASSVLGDRDSNEQFF
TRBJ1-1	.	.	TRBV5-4	TGTGCCAGCAGATACGACCTTGATGGGACTGAAGCTTTCTTT	CASRYDLDGTEAFF
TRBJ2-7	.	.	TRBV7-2	TGTGCCAGCAGCGAGGTGGGGTTTTACGAGCAGTACTTC	CASSEVGFYEQYF
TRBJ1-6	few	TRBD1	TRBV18	TGTGCCAGCTCACCACCAGGACAGGGCAGCTCACCCCTCCACTTT	CASSPPGQGSSPLHF
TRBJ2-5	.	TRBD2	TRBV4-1	TGCGCCAGCAGCCAAGATGGGGGGGGGAAGACCCAGTACTTC	CASSQDGGGKTQYF
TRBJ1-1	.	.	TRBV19	TGTGCCAGTAGTAAGGCGTCGGGGATCACTGAAGCTTTCTTT	CASSKASGITEAFF
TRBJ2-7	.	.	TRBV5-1	TGCGCCAGCAGCTTGGTCGCGGAGCCCTACGAGCAGTACTTC	CASSLVAEPYEQYF
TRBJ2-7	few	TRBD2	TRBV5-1	TGCGCCAGCAGCTGGGGGACTAGCGGGGGCGACGAGCAGTACTTC	CASSWGTSGGDEQYF
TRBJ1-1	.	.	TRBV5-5	TGTGCCAGCAGCTCCACCGGGACATTCGATGAAGCTTTCTTT	CASSSTGTFDEAFF
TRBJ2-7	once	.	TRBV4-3	TGCGCCAGCAGCCAAGATGGGAGGTTGCCCTACGAGCAGTACTTC	CASSQDGRLPYEQYF
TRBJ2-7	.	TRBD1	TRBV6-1	TGTGCCAGCAGTGCCCTGACAGGGGTATCGGTCGAGCAGTACTTC	CASSALTGVSVEQYF
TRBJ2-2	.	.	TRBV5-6	TGTGCCAGCAGCGGGGGGTCGAACACCGGGGAGCTGTTTTTT	CASSGGSNTGELFF
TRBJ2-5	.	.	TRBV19	TGTGCCAGTAGTTCCTGGGTTGGGACCCAGTACTTC	CASSSWVGTQYF
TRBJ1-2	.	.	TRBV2	TGTGCCAGCGGCGGAGGGGACAACTATGGCTACACCTTC	CASGGGDNYGYTF
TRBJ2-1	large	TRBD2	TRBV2	TGTGCCAGCAGTGAAGTACTAGCGGGGGTGCTCAATGAGCAGTTCTTC	CASSEVLAGVLNEQFF
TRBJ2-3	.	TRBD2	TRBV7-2	TGTGCCAGCAGCTGGAGCGGGGATACCAGCACAGATACGCAGTATTTT	CASSWSGDTSTDTQYF
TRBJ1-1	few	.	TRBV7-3	TGTGCCAGCAGCTCCTCCGGCACTGAAGCTTTCTTT	CASSSSGTEAFF